These 21 T cell receptor beta chains were sequenced from one sample in a study of blood T cell repertoires in COVID-19. Sequencing used immunoSEQ multiplex PCR; TCRdb keeps in-frame clones, though not all of them. The sample shows roughly 200,000 clones, 85% of them seen only once. The specimen sequenced was peripheral blood. Receptors originate from a person aged 70 to 85 with COVID-19, enrolled during active disease.

This clone was observed a few times. This rearrangement joins TRBV6-5 to TRBJ2-7; a possible D gene is TRBD1 (5 bases). The CDR3 consists of 14 residues. Germline V gene data show CDR1 as MNHEY and CDR2 as SVGAGI. With 7 bases removed from V and 5 bases from J, the gap between germline ends came to 18 bases. CDR3 bases: TGTGCCAGCAAGGTTTGGGGCAATGTGGACGAGCAGTACTTC. Its translation is CASKVWGNVDEQYF.

The chain couples TRBV28 to TRBJ2-3, with D maybe TRBD1 (6 bases). The CDR3 has 15 amino acids. CDR1 MDHEN and CDR2 SYDVKM come from the germline V gene. V gave up 6 bases and J gave up 7 bases, with 20 bases separating them. The CDR3 loop reads CASSPSRTAGNTQYF. The CDR3 DNA reads as TGTGCCAGCAGCCCCTCGAGGACAGCCGGGAATACGCAGTATTTT.

The rearrangement joins TRBV5-1 to TRBJ2-3, with no clear D. CDR1 SGHRS and CDR2 YFSETQ come from the germline V gene. The CDR3 length is 17 residues. Trimming removed 0 bases from V and 0 bases from J, with 14 bases in between. CDR3 sequence reads: CASSLGRGQMSTDTQYF. The CDR3 DNA is TGCGCCAGCAGCTTGGGACGTGGGCAGATGAGCACAGATACGCAGTATTTT.

A single count supports this clone. This chain links TRBV3-1 (or the pseudogene TRBV3-2) with TRBJ2-1, with 12 bases aligning to TRBD2. Germline CDR1 is LGHDT and CDR2 is YNNKEL (reference sequence). This CDR3 has 14 amino acids. With V trimmed by 1 base and J by 13 bases, 5 bases remained unmatched. CDR3 DNA sequence: TGTGCCAGCAGCCAAGTGAGGACTAGCGGGAATCAGTTCTTC. It translates to CASSQVRTSGNQFF.

This chain uses TRBV29-1 with TRBJ2-5; tentative D call: TRBD2 (6 bases). The CDR3 length is 14 residues. The V end was cut by 2 bases, the J end by 2 bases, with 12 bases between. CDR1 is SQVTM, CDR2 ANQGSEA, per germline. The CDR3 DNA sequence: TGCAGCGTTGAACGCGGGGTCGGGCAAGAGACCCAGTACTTC. Amino acids: CSVERGVGQETQYF. Full variable domain (remainder filled in from reference TRBV29-1 and TRBJ2-5): SAVISQKPSRDICQRGTSLTIQCQVDSQVTMMFWYRQQPGQSLTLIATANQGSEATYESGFVIDKFPISRPNLTFSTLTVSNMSPEDSSIYLCSVERGVGQETQYFGPGTRLLVL.

The genes are TRBV24-1 and TRBJ2-2; D remains ambiguous. The CDR3 is made up of 12 amino acids. Trimming cost V 5 bases and J 2 bases, with 2 bases left between them. Germline loops: CDR1 KGHDR, CDR2 SFDVKD. CDR3 bases: TGTGCCACCAGTGTAAACACCGGGGAGCTGTTTTTT. Protein sequence: CATSVNTGELFF.

This clone was found once. The chain carries TRBV6-2 or TRBV6-3 and TRBJ2-1; 7 nucleotides agree with TRBD2. The germline CDR1 and CDR2 sequences are MNHEY and SVGEGT. J gave up 1 base and V 4 bases, and 4 bases lay outside the gene matches. This CDR3 spans 15 amino acids. The CDR3 region has the DNA TGTGCCAGCAGTTCGCTAGCGGAGTCCTACAATGAGCAGTTCTTC. Translating it yields CASSSLAESYNEQFF.

The chain links TRBV14 to TRBJ2-1, with D tentatively TRBD2 (7 bases). CDR1 is SGHDN and CDR2 is FVKESK in the germline V gene. This CDR3 has 13 amino acids. The germline V and J ends were trimmed by 0 bases and 15 bases, with 15 bases remaining between them. The CDR3 here is CASSQDQRGGVFF. Written as DNA, the CDR3 is TGTGCCAGCAGCCAAGATCAAAGGGGGGGAGTGTTCTTC.

The chain recombines TRBV30 with TRBJ2-1, with D maybe TRBD1 (5 bases). The V gene lost 5 bases and the J gene lost 5 bases, with 7 bases spanning the gap. CDR1 and CDR2 (germline): GTSNPN, SVGIG (reference sequence). This CDR3 is 11 amino acids long. CDR3 in amino acids: CAWRQNNEQFF. For the CDR3, the DNA is TGTGCCTGGCGACAGAACAATGAGCAGTTCTTC. Full variable domain (rest looked up from reference TRBV30 and TRBJ2-1): SQTIHQWPATLVQPVGSPLSLECTVEGTSNPNLYWYRQAAGRGLQLLFYSVGIGQISSEVPQNLSASRPQDRQFILSSKKLLLSDSGFYLCAWRQNNEQFFGPGTRLTVL.

Ten or more counts support this clone. The chain carries TRBV7-8 and TRBJ1-2, with 8 bases aligning to TRBD1. V shed 5 bases and J 7 bases; nucleotides not matched to a gene: 12. The CDR3 runs to 15 residues. Germline V gives CDR1 SGHVS, CDR2 FQNEAQ. CDR3: CASSVRTGQEGGYTF. The CDR3 bases are TGTGCCAGCAGCGTCAGGACAGGGCAAGAGGGTGGCTACACCTTC.

This chain joins TRBV28 and TRBJ2-5; tentative D call: TRBD2 (6 bases). The CDR3 is made up of 16 amino acids. Trimming removed 3 bases at V and 5 bases at J, with 19 bases between. Germline CDR1 and CDR2: MDHEN and SYDVKM. The chain's CDR3 is CASSFAPRGGRETQYF. The CDR3 nucleotides read TGTGCCAGCAGTTTCGCCCCGAGGGGAGGACGCGAGACCCAGTACTTC.

The chain is built from TRBV6-5 and TRBJ2-6, with a tentative D call TRBD1 (5 bases). With 10 bases removed from V and 1 base from J, the gap between germline ends came to 11 bases. The CDR3 spans 14 residues. The V gene's germline CDR1 is MNHEY and CDR2 SVGAGI. The CDR3 loop reads CATQGVSGANVLTF. CDR3 nucleotides: TGTGCCACCCAGGGCGTATCTGGGGCCAACGTCCTGACTTTC.

The chain has TRBV6-5 and TRBJ1-1; D uncertain. V lost 8 bases and J 4 bases, leaving 8 bases between the germline ends. The CDR3 length is 11 residues. Germline V gene lookup returns CDR1 MNHEY and CDR2 SVGAGI. The CDR3 coding sequence is TGTGCCAGCTGGCGGGGCACTGAAGCTTTCTTT. Its protein is CASWRGTEAFF.

The chain uses TRBV6-5 and TRBJ2-7, with TRBD2 matching over 8 bases. Germline V CDR1 and CDR2: MNHEY, SVGAGI. The CDR3 sequence is 15 residues long. The ends lost 7 bases at V and 0 bases at J; junction bases unmatched: 8. This CDR3 is CASTPPGGGSYEQYF. The CDR3 bases are TGTGCCAGCACCCCACCCGGGGGGGGCTCCTACGAGCAGTACTTC.

This chain joins TRBV6-1 and TRBJ1-3; a possible D gene is TRBD1 (6 bases). Germline loops: CDR1 MNHNS, CDR2 SASEGT. The CDR3 runs 20 residues. The V and J ends lost 1 base and 4 bases respectively, with 26 bases between them. The DNA of the CDR3 is TGTGCCAGCAGTGAAGTGAGGATCTCGTGGGCGGGGGCTGGAGGAAACACCATATATTTT. Translation: CASSEVRISWAGAGGNTIYF.

The J gene is TRBJ1-1, the V gene TRBV14; D remains ambiguous. The V end was cut by 1 base, the J end by 1 base, with 7 bases between. The CDR3 is made up of 14 amino acids. CDR1 is SGHDN and CDR2 is FVKESK in the germline V gene. CDR3: CASSQAPGNTEAFF. The CDR3, as DNA: TGTGCCAGCAGCCAAGCCCCAGGGAACACTGAAGCTTTCTTT.

CDR3 nucleotide sequence: TGTGCCAGCAGCCAAGGCGGCAGGGAGGCCCCTGAAGCTTTCTTT. Protein product: CASSQGGREAPEAFF. The rearrangement uses TRBV3-1 (or the pseudogene TRBV3-2) and TRBJ1-1, with D tentatively TRBD1 (5 bases). This CDR3 has 15 amino acids. V was pared by 1 base and J by 6 bases, with 15 bases between. Per germline, CDR1 LGHDT and CDR2 YNNKEL (reference sequence).

The genes are TRBV29-1 and TRBJ1-4; D perhaps matches TRBD1 (5 bases). Trimming left V 6 bases short and J 4 bases short, with 24 bases between. Germline loops: CDR1 SQVTM, CDR2 ANQGSEA. The CDR3 length is 17 residues. The CDR3 nucleotides are TGCAGCGTGACGGAAGGTGGGGGGGTTCGCGGTAATGAAAAACTGTTTTTT. Translating it yields CSVTEGGGVRGNEKLFF. The full variable domain, its missing parts supplied by reference TRBV29-1 and TRBJ1-4, is SAVISQKPSRDICQRGTSLTIQCQVDSQVTMMFWYRQQPGQSLTLIATANQGSEATYESGFVIDKFPISRPNLTFSTLTVSNMSPEDSSIYLCSVTEGGGVRGNEKLFFGSGTQLSVL.

V is TRBV27 and J is TRBJ2-1, with a weak D call TRBD1 (7 bases). V gave up 10 bases and J gave up 10 bases, with 20 bases separating them. CDR3 length equals 13 residues. CDR1 MNHEY and CDR2 SMNVEV come from the germline V gene (reference sequence). The CDR3 protein is CATWTGGRGEQFF. For the CDR3, the DNA is TGTGCCACCTGGACAGGAGGGAGAGGCGAGCAGTTCTTC.

The chain is built from TRBV6-5 and TRBJ1-5; weak D call: TRBD1 (5 bases). The CDR3 spans 15 residues. Germline V lookup: CDR1 MNHEY, CDR2 SVGAGI. Trimming cost V 6 bases and J 4 bases, with 16 bases left between them. In nucleotides, the CDR3 is TGTGCCAGCAGCGGATTGGGACTGATGAATCAGCCCCAGCATTTT. It encodes CASSGLGLMNQPQHF.

The V and J genes are TRBV9 and TRBJ2-1; D is ambiguous. Trimming removed 1 base at V and 9 bases at J, with 8 bases between. This CDR3 has 12 amino acids. Germline-derived CDR1 and CDR2 are SGDLS and YYNGEE. CDR3 nucleotide sequence: TGTGCCAGCAGCGTAAGTTTTAGTGAGCAGTTCTTC. Translating gives CASSVSFSEQFF.